Below are 22 T cell receptor beta chains sequenced from a single sample in a study of blood T cells in healthy people across ages. Sample-barcoded 5' priming and a J-beta primer mix drove a second PCR of 7 to 11 cycles. MiXCR was run by TCRdb on the 5' RACE reads, yielding one entry per CDR3 protein. This table has 800,000 to 950,000 distinct CDR3 sequences, around 49% appearing once. The sequenced sample consisted of blood. Every receptor here comes from a man younger than 45 in good health.

This chain joins TRBV15 and TRBJ2-7; D gene ambiguous. From germline, CDR1 is LNHNV and CDR2 YYDKDF (reference sequence). The CDR3 length is 12 residues. Trimming removed 3 bases at V and 6 bases at J, with 9 bases between. CDR3 DNA: TGTGCCACCAGCAGTACCAGCACCGAGCAGTACTTC. Amino acid sequence: CATSSTSTEQYF.

This clonotype turned up a few times. This chain links TRBV6-2 or TRBV6-3 with TRBJ2-1, with 10 bases lining up with TRBD2. Germline assignment: CDR1 MNHEY and CDR2 SVGEGT. The CDR3 spans 14 residues. V was clipped by 8 bases and J by 6 bases; unmatched bases: 7. CDR3 amino acids: CASGALAGFNEQFF. CDR3 DNA: TGTGCCAGCGGAGCACTAGCGGGATTCAATGAGCAGTTCTTC.

The chain couples TRBV13 to TRBJ2-2; D is ambiguous. V gave up 5 bases and J gave up 10 bases, with 17 bases separating them. This CDR3 is built from 14 residues. Germline V gene sequence: CDR1 PRHDT, CDR2 FYEKMQ (reference sequence). The CDR3 spells CASSPDWQREELFF. DNA for the CDR3: TGTGCCAGCAGCCCCGACTGGCAGCGCGAGGAGCTGTTTTTT.

V and J are TRBV4-3 and TRBJ2-3; TRBD1 matches 8 bases. CDR1 is LGHNA and CDR2 is YSLEER in the germline V gene. V lost 4 bases, J lost 1 base, and 4 bases stayed unmatched. The CDR3 runs 15 residues. CDR3: CASSRSGQGTDTQYF. In DNA form, the CDR3 reads TGCGCCAGCAGCCGCTCGGGACAGGGCACAGATACGCAGTATTTT.

The V call is TRBV12-3 or TRBV12-4, the J call TRBJ1-2; D gene uncertain. This CDR3 spans 14 amino acids. V was trimmed by 0 bases and J by 5 bases, leaving 10 bases between them. This chain's CDR3 is CASSLAGVPYGYTF. In DNA, the CDR3 is TGTGCCAGCAGTTTAGCCGGAGTACCATATGGCTACACCTTC.

This clonotype came up once. The gene calls are TRBV27 and TRBJ2-1, with TRBD1 as a possible D gene (6 bases). CDR1 and CDR2 from the germline V gene are MNHEY and SMNVEV (reference sequence). Trimming took 8 bases from V and 3 from J, leaving 17 bases between them. The CDR3 is made up of 15 amino acids. The CDR3 region is CASGTWDTRYNEQFF. Written as DNA, the CDR3 is TGTGCCAGCGGGACCTGGGACACCCGCTACAATGAGCAGTTCTTC.

The J gene is TRBJ1-2, the V gene TRBV6-5; TRBD1 matches at 8 bases. Germline V gene sequence: CDR1 MNHEY, CDR2 SVGAGI. The trim removed 5 bases at V and 0 bases at J, leaving 8 bases unmatched. The CDR3 contains 16 residues. The CDR3 DNA follows: TGTGCCAGCAGTAGATCGGGGACAGGCGCTAACTATGGCTACACCTTC. Residues: CASSRSGTGANYGYTF.

The genes are TRBV27 and TRBJ1-5, with D possibly being TRBD1 (6 bases). V was shortened by 5 bases and J by 1 base, with 12 bases between the two germline ends. This CDR3 has 15 residues. The germline V gene has CDR1 MNHEY and CDR2 SMNVEV (reference sequence). Here the CDR3 reads CASSPGGQSNQPQHF. CDR3 DNA sequence: TGTGCCAGCAGTCCCGGGGGGCAGAGCAATCAGCCCCAGCATTTT.

The rearrangement joins TRBV7-9 to TRBJ2-2; D might be TRBD1 or TRBD2, each matching 6 bases. The germline V gene has CDR1 SEHNR and CDR2 FQNEAQ (reference sequence). The CDR3 totals 15 residues. Trimming shortened V by 5 bases and J by 4 bases, and 14 bases separated the two germline ends. DNA for the CDR3: TGTGCCAGCAGCCGCGGAGGGGGGAGCACCGGGGAGCTGTTTTTT. Protein sequence: CASSRGGGSTGELFF. Based on the CDR3 plus reference TRBV7-9 and TRBJ2-2, the full variable domain is DTGVSQNPRHKITKRGQNVTFRCDPISEHNRLYWYRQTLGQGPEFLTYFQNEAQLEKSRLLSDRFSAERPKGSFSTLEIQRTEQGDSAMYLCASSRGGGSTGELFFGEGSRLTVL.

The V gene is TRBV3-1, the J gene TRBJ2-3; TRBD2 aligns across 13 bases. V was clipped by 4 bases and J by 3 bases; unmatched bases: 7. CDR3 length: 17 residues. Germline CDR1 is LGHDT and CDR2 is YNNKEL (reference sequence). CDR3 in DNA: TGTGCCAGCAGCCTTCGACTAGCGGGGGGCTATACAGATACGCAGTATTTT. Protein: CASSLRLAGGYTDTQYF.

In the case of this clonotype: A much larger clone lies a single base off, so this may be a read error. The rearrangement uses TRBV12-3 or TRBV12-4 and TRBJ1-2; tentative D call: TRBD1 (5 bases). This CDR3 contains 13 residues. The CDR3 reads CASSSSGTYGCTF. The CDR3 bases are TGTGCCAGCAGTTCCTCCGGGACCTATGGCTGCACCTTC.

CDR3 in DNA: TGCGCCAGCAGCTTTGCCAGAGGACAGGGGAATGAGCAGTTCTTC. Translation gives CASSFARGQGNEQFF. The chain combines TRBV5-1 with TRBJ2-1; the match to TRBD1 covers 9 bases. Germline V gene data show CDR1 as SGHRS and CDR2 as YFSETQ. V was clipped by 2 bases and J by 7 bases; unmatched bases: 7. This CDR3 is built from 15 residues.

The rearrangement joins TRBV6-1 to TRBJ1-2, with TRBD1 identical over 7 bases. CDR1 and CDR2 from the germline V gene are MNHNS and SASEGT. V was clipped by 3 bases and J by 7 bases; unmatched bases: 5. This CDR3 contains 13 residues. The DNA of the CDR3 is TGTGCCAGCAGTGAGACAGGGAGTGCTGGCTACACCTTC. It yields the protein CASSETGSAGYTF.

This clonotype was seen at least ten times. The chain combines TRBV6-2 or TRBV6-3 with TRBJ2-4, with TRBD1 as a possible D gene (6 bases). Trimming removed 6 bases from V and 0 bases from J, with 15 bases in between. Germline CDR1 reads MNHEY; CDR2 reads SVGEGT. CDR3 size: 16 residues. CDR3 bases: TGTGCCAGCAGCAACAGGGAACTACTAGCCAAAAACATTCAGTACTTC. Translating it yields CASSNRELLAKNIQYF.

The sample holds a few counts of this clonotype. This rearrangement joins TRBV6-1 to TRBJ2-3; 16 bases match TRBD2. The CDR3 has 15 amino acids. With V trimmed by 3 bases and J by 6 bases, 0 bases remained unmatched. Germline CDR1 MNHNS, CDR2 SASEGT. The CDR3 sequence is CASSEGLAGGDTQYF. CDR3 DNA: TGTGCCAGCAGTGAGGGACTAGCGGGGGGGGATACGCAGTATTTT.

There are a few counts of this clonotype. CDR3 nucleotide sequence: TGTGCCAGCAGTTTACCCGGACTAGGGGAGACCCAGTACTTC. Translated: CASSLPGLGETQYF. The rearrangement links TRBV27 to TRBJ2-5; 7 positions match TRBD2. V lost 2 bases, J lost 5 bases, and 5 bases stayed unmatched. Germline CDR1 and CDR2: MNHEY and SMNVEV (reference sequence). The CDR3 is 14 amino acids.

The chain couples TRBV20-1 to TRBJ2-5; D might be TRBD2 (5 bases). Germline CDR1 is DFQATT and CDR2 is SNEGSKA (reference sequence). This CDR3 contains 13 residues. Trimming removed 4 bases at V and 1 base at J, with 10 bases between. The CDR3 sequence: CSATRTFQETQYF. For the CDR3, the DNA is TGCAGTGCTACCAGGACTTTCCAAGAGACCCAGTACTTC.

The chain recombines TRBV29-1 with TRBJ2-2; TRBD1 matches 9 bases. This CDR3 has 14 residues. The germline V gene encodes CDR1 SQVTM and CDR2 ANQGSEA. Germline trimming cut 4 bases from V and 3 bases from J; bases unmatched to any gene: 3. CDR3 in DNA: TGCAGCGTTGCGGGGGACAGGGACACCGGGGAGCTGTTTTTT. Translated, it gives CSVAGDRDTGELFF.

This clonotype was detected a few times. The chain's CDR3 is CSVEGTDTYNEQFF. As DNA, the CDR3 is TGCAGCGTTGAAGGAACAGATACCTACAATGAGCAGTTCTTC. The V and J genes are TRBV29-1 and TRBJ2-1; no clear D gene. CDR1 is SQVTM and CDR2 is ANQGSEA in the germline V gene. V was clipped by 1 base and J by 2 bases, with 9 bases between them. This CDR3 is 14 amino acids long.

This chain links TRBV11-1 with TRBJ2-5; weak D call: TRBD1 (5 bases). V lost 1 base, J lost 5 bases, and 11 bases lay in between. The CDR3 spans 14 residues. Germline V gene data show CDR1 as SGHAT and CDR2 as FQDESV (reference sequence). CDR3 sequence reads: CASSLDRRRETQYF. CDR3 in DNA: TGTGCCAGCAGCTTAGACAGGCGAAGGGAGACCCAGTACTTC. The whole variable domain, remainder taken from reference TRBV11-1 and TRBJ2-5, is EAEVAQSPRYKITEKSQAVAFWCDPISGHATLYWYRQILGQGPELLVQFQDESVVDDSQLPKDRFSAERLKGVDSTLKIQPAELGDSAMYLCASSLDRRRETQYFGPGTRLLVL.

This rearrangement joins TRBV20-1 to TRBJ2-2; a possible D gene is TRBD2 (6 bases). CDR1 DFQATT and CDR2 SNEGSKA come from the germline V gene (reference sequence). CDR3 length: 15 amino acids. Trimming left V 4 bases short and J 3 bases short, with 15 bases between. CDR3 region: CSAKTGTSHTGELFF. As DNA, the CDR3 is TGCAGTGCTAAGACCGGGACTTCCCACACCGGGGAGCTGTTTTTT.

This chain joins TRBV29-1 and TRBJ2-7, with TRBD1 as a possible D gene (6 bases). The length of the CDR3 is 16 residues. From germline, CDR1 is SQVTM and CDR2 ANQGSEA. Trimming pared 6 bases from V and 7 bases from J, leaving 28 bases between. CDR3 amino acids: CSVAPYGTQSTSEQYF. The CDR3 DNA sequence: TGCAGCGTCGCACCCTACGGGACACAATCCACGAGTGAGCAGTACTTC.